This section outlines one T cell receptor beta chain sequence together with its context. Its cognate antigen has yet to be identified. Base-call qualities are not available, and no considerably larger clone is one nucleotide away. These data come from a study of blood T cell repertoires in COVID-19 (dated by TCRdb to between 2020 and 2021). About the study as a whole: Samples from collaborators originated in the United States, Italy and Spain and spanned both the acute and convalescent phases of COVID-19. The repertoires were made available in a free public database intended to serve as a resource for research on the immune response to SARS-CoV-2. The material from the prospective study consisted of cDNA or gDNA derived from T cells, B-cell-depleted T cells, or PBMCs. The dataset comprised deeply sampled blood TCRbeta repertoires from subjects exposed to, actively infected with, or recovered from COVID-19. Where available, HLA class I and class II types were obtained from metadata supplied by the sample provider rather than from assay-based typing. Samples came from the ongoing ImmuneRACE study (first 160 participants) plus 1,254 subjects from 6 global collaborators. A de-identified subject ID, COVID-19 status, age in years and sex were almost always included in the sample metadata.

The CDR3 spans 16 residues, from the cysteine through the phenylalanine. Kept here is only the CDR3 DNA, which spans 48 bases and is read in frame from base 1. As encoded in the germline V gene (reference sequence), CDR1 is MNHEY while CDR2 is SMNVEV. Germline trimming amounts to 3 bases on V and 3 bases on J, with 8 as the count of junction bases outside the gene matches. The immunoSEQ Assay, a bias-controlled multiplex PCR, was used to amplify TCRbeta CDR3 regions from genomic DNA. From the authors' description of their analysis: Nucleated cell counts per sample were estimated from amplification of reference gene primers within the assay. To quantify the absolute abundance of each unique TCRbeta CDR3 rearrangement, sequence reads were collapsed and filtered. For each sample, productive Simpson clonality was calculated as the square root of Simpson's diversity index over productive rearrangements. The immuneACCESS repertoire file appears here via TCRdb, limited to in-frame rearrangements. These files lack a portion of the clones; in checked studies, under half of the deficit traces to unresolved V genes, and the cause of the others is not known. V and J calls and clone size are given by that table; D and trimming were obtained from the DNA. The sample yields 45,000 to 60,000 clones; about 86% were counted once. Clones ranked in the top ten supply 1% to 1.5% of the sample.

The full study reports these points: The amount of clinical and demographic metadata varied by source and participant and was provided uncurated.

Whole blood was collected in K2EDTA tubes by collaborating institutions according to the institutions' own protocols. For TCRbeta analysis, collaborators shipped samples as frozen whole blood, isolated PBMCs, or DNA extracted from either of those sample types. Rearrangement joined TRBV27 to TRBJ2-7; 10 bases in the middle match TRBD1. Sequenced material: peripheral blood. This TCR was recovered from a man in his sixties with acute or convalescent COVID-19. The DNA sequence is given as TGTGCCAGCAGTTTGATGGGGACAGGGGATATCTACGAGCAGTACTTC. Translated, this is CASSLMGTGDIYEQYF.